These 10 T cell receptor beta chains originate from one sample sequenced in a study of OX40 agonist ivuxolimab in advanced cancers. Method: immunoSEQ multiplex PCR; TCRdb's copy keeps in-frame clones and lacks some. Counted here are tens of thousands of clones, 85% occurring once; the ten biggest clones make up around 50%. Sequenced here: CD4+ or CD8+ T cells sorted from blood, sampled in a trial of the OX40 agonist ivuxolimab. These receptors were obtained from an adult with an advanced solid tumor such as melanoma, head and neck, liver or kidney cancer.

This chain connects TRBV6-1 to TRBJ2-2, with D possibly TRBD1 on 5 matching bases. Trimming removed 7 bases from V and 3 bases from J, with 15 bases in between. This CDR3 is built from 15 residues. In germline, CDR1 is MNHNS, CDR2 SASEGT. The CDR3 DNA follows: TGTGCCAGCAACTTTATCAGGGTTCACACCGGGGAGCTGTTTTTT. This translates into CASNFIRVHTGELFF.

This clone was seen more than once but under ten times. This chain joins TRBV29-1 and TRBJ2-7, with TRBD1 matching over 9 bases. V shed 2 bases and J 1 base; nucleotides not matched to a gene: 6. CDR1 is SQVTM and CDR2 is ANQGSEA in the germline V gene. The length of the CDR3 is 15 residues. The chain's CDR3 is CSVELLGQGSYEQYF. DNA for the CDR3: TGCAGCGTTGAACTCCTGGGACAGGGTTCCTACGAGCAGTACTTC.

CDR3 bases: TGTGCCAGCAGCCCCGGGGGTATGGTTTCACCCCTCCACTTT. Amino acid sequence: CASSPGGMVSPLHF. This chain joins TRBV5-6 and TRBJ1-6; D perhaps matches TRBD1 (5 bases). CDR1 is SGHDT, CDR2 YYEEEE, per germline. The CDR3 consists of 14 residues. V was cut by 4 bases and J by 9 bases, with 14 bases left in between. The full variable domain, completed using reference TRBV5-6 and TRBJ1-6, is DAGVTQSPTHLIKTRGQQVTLRCSPKSGHDTVSWYQQALGQGPQFIFQYYEEEERQRGNFPDRFSGHQFPNYSSELNVNALLLGDSALYLCASSPGGMVSPLHFGNGTRLTVT.

This sequence joins TRBV11-1 and TRBJ2-1; 14 bases match TRBD2. Germline lookup yields CDR1 SGHAT and CDR2 FQDESV (reference sequence). This CDR3 is 17 amino acids long. The V and J ends lost 5 bases and 5 bases, in that order; junction bases with no gene match: 8. In nucleotides, the CDR3 is TGTGCCAGCAGCCTGACTAGCGGGGGGGCCCTAGACAATGAGCAGTTCTTC. It yields the protein CASSLTSGGALDNEQFF. Variable domain in full (rest from reference TRBV11-1 and TRBJ2-1): EAEVAQSPRYKITEKSQAVAFWCDPISGHATLYWYRQILGQGPELLVQFQDESVVDDSQLPKDRFSAERLKGVDSTLKIQPAELGDSAMYLCASSLTSGGALDNEQFFGPGTRLTVL.

The chain has TRBV28 and TRBJ2-7, with D tentatively TRBD2 (5 bases). The germline gives CDR1 MDHEN, CDR2 SYDVKM. The length of the CDR3 is 16 residues. V gave up 4 bases and J gave up 6 bases, with 22 bases separating them. The CDR3, as DNA: TGTGCCAGCAGTTCTCATGGGTGGAGGACTCTTTCCGAGCAGTACTTC. This encodes CASSSHGWRTLSEQYF.

This clone came up once. This rearrangement joins TRBV6-6 to TRBJ2-2; D may be TRBD2 (6 bases). The V end lost 0 bases, the J end lost 4 bases, and 12 bases lay between the germline ends. The CDR3 is 16 residues long. Germline V gene sequence: CDR1 MNHNY, CDR2 SVGAGI (reference sequence). CDR3 sequence: CASSYSRGISTGELFF. CDR3 nucleotides: TGTGCCAGCAGTTACTCGCGGGGTATCAGCACCGGGGAGCTGTTTTTT.

In its sample, this clone was seen many times. The genes are TRBV6-1 and TRBJ1-2, with 10 positions matching TRBD1. Germline CDR1 and CDR2: MNHNS and SASEGT. The CDR3 consists of 16 residues. V lost 4 bases, J lost 3 bases, and 8 bases stayed unmatched. The CDR3 here is CASSGSWTGGYYGYTF. Here the CDR3 DNA reads TGTGCCAGCAGTGGCTCGTGGACAGGGGGATACTATGGCTACACCTTC.

The rearrangement uses TRBV9 and TRBJ1-3, with D perhaps TRBD1 (5 bases). The ends were cut back, 4 bases at V and 2 bases at J, with 13 bases in the middle. Germline CDR1 SGDLS, CDR2 YYNGEE. CDR3 length equals 15 residues. CDR3 residues: CASSLQSGPGNTIYF. CDR3 sequence (DNA): TGTGCCAGCAGCCTGCAGTCGGGACCTGGAAACACCATATATTTT.

This chain uses TRBV9 with TRBJ2-5, with D possibly TRBD2 on 6 matching bases. V shed 0 bases and J shed 4 bases, with 16 bases lying between them. Germline V gene data show CDR1 as SGDLS and CDR2 as YYNGEE. The CDR3 totals 16 residues. The CDR3 reads CASSVGWGVEGETQYF. For the CDR3, the DNA is TGTGCCAGCAGCGTAGGGTGGGGGGTAGAAGGAGAGACCCAGTACTTC.

The chain is built from TRBV15 and TRBJ2-1; D may correspond to TRBD1 or TRBD2 (5 bases each). Deletions cut 5 bases from V and 4 bases from J, with 18 bases between. Germline V lookup: CDR1 LNHNV, CDR2 YYDKDF (reference sequence). The CDR3 is 16 amino acids. The CDR3 loop reads CATSSPSGGVYNEQFF. Here the CDR3 DNA reads TGTGCCACCAGCTCTCCCAGTGGGGGAGTTTACAATGAGCAGTTCTTC.